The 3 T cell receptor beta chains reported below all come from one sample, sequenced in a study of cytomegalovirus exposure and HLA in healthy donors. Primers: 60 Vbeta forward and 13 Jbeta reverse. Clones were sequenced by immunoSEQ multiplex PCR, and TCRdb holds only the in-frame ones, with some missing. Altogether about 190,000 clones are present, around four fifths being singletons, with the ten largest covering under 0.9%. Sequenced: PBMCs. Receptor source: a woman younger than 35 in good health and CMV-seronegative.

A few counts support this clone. CDR3 DNA sequence: TGCGCCAGCAGCCCCGGAGGAGTCTACGAGCAGTACTTC. Translating it yields CASSPGGVYEQYF. V and J are TRBV4-1 and TRBJ2-7, with D tentatively TRBD2 (5 bases). Germline CDR1 reads MGHRA; CDR2 reads YSYEKL. The V end lost 4 bases, the J end lost 3 bases, and 10 bases lay between the germline ends. The CDR3 sequence is 13 residues long.

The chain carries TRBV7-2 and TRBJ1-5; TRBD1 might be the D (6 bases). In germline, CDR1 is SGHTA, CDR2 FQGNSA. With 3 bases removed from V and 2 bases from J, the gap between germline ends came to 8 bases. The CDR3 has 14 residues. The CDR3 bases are TGTGCCAGCAGCTTGCGACAGGGCAATCAGCCCCAGCATTTT. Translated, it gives CASSLRQGNQPQHF.

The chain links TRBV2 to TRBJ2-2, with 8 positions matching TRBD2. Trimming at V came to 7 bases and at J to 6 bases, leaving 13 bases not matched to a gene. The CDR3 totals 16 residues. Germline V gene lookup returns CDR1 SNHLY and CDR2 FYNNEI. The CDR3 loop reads CASTLVGSGKSGELFF. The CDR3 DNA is TGTGCCAGCACATTGGTCGGTAGCGGGAAGTCCGGGGAGCTGTTTTTT.